Below, one T cell receptor (beta chain) is given with its context. What it recognizes is unknown. PCR used 60 Vbeta primers and 13 Jbeta primers. Repertoires were generated with immunoSEQ multiplex PCR, while TCRdb's copy carries only in-frame clones and drops some. This sample carries over 95,000 clones, around three quarters of them seen once, and the ten largest clones take approximately 11%. The data were obtained in a study of cytomegalovirus exposure and HLA in healthy donors. Broader study findings: Cytomegalovirus status was reportedly diagnosed by the classifier with high sensitivity and specificity.

The CDR3 spans 21 residues. Trimming at V came to 1 base and at J to 5 bases, leaving 17 bases not matched to a gene. CDR1 is SGHVS and CDR2 is FQNEAQ in the germline V gene. The J gene is TRBJ2-1, the V gene TRBV7-8, with 13 positions matching TRBD2. Sequencing was carried out using PBMCs. The source of this sequence is a man aged 40-49 years in good health and CMV-seropositive. The chain's CDR3 is CASSLDPPGLAGPGLDNEQFF. The CDR3 region has the DNA TGTGCCAGCAGCTTAGATCCCCCGGGACTAGCGGGGCCGGGCCTAGACAATGAGCAGTTCTTC.